This TCR beta chain stems from a study of blood T cell repertoires in COVID-19. CDR1 and CDR2 from the germline V gene are SGHDT and YYEEEE. The CDR3 totals 17 residues. Trimming stripped 2 bases from V and 5 bases from J, with 22 bases between. Profiled with immunoSEQ multiplex PCR; TCRdb holds only in-frame clones, not every one. This sample carries around 160,000 clones, around 91% of them seen once, and the ten largest clones take over 10%. In Seattle, patients joined the study during active infection and were tracked longitudinally. Sequencing input: peripheral blood. This chain uses TRBV5-6 with TRBJ2-5, with D perhaps matching TRBD1 (7 bases). The TCR comes from a young man with COVID-19, enrolled during active disease. This chain's CDR3 is CASSFSIGQGGVETQYF. Written as DNA, the CDR3 is TGTGCCAGCAGCTTCAGTATAGGGCAGGGGGGAGTGGAGACCCAGTACTTC.